This is a list of T cell receptor beta chains from one sample in a study of hypomethylating agent response in myelodysplastic syndrome. Profiling relied on immunoSEQ multiplex PCR, and the TCRdb table lists in-frame clones only, not all of them. In the table there are about 7,200 clones, around 90% of which are singletons. The source material was bone marrow, sampled before or after starting hypomethylating agent treatment for myelodysplastic syndrome (not recorded which). The receptors stem from a human donor with myelodysplastic syndrome. CDR3s include the opening cysteine and the closing phenylalanine or tryptophan. The D gene is left open where the match is weak. Clone size is shown for a subset of rows, as once, few, many or a class of expanded clone.

D	V	J	size	CDR3	DNA
.	TRBV5-6	TRBJ2-5	.	CASSLGGALGGAETQYF	TGTGCCAGCAGCTTGGGAGGGGCCTTGGGGGGTGCGGAGACCCAGTACTTC
.	TRBV10-1	TRBJ1-6	few	CASRDTWDSPLHF	TGCGCCAGCAGAGACACATGGGATTCACCCCTCCACTTT
TRBD1	TRBV4-1	TRBJ2-1	.	CASSHPPMGQRLNEQFF	TGCGCCAGCAGCCATCCCCCAATGGGACAGAGATTAAATGAGCAGTTCTTC
.	TRBV19	TRBJ1-5	few	CASSIIGEGNQPQHF	TGTGCCAGTAGTATAATTGGCGAAGGAAATCAGCCCCAGCATTTT
.	TRBV10-1	TRBJ2-1	.	CAGRSGLYNEQFF	TGCGCCGGGCGGAGCGGGCTCTACAATGAGCAGTTCTTC
.	TRBV7-2	TRBJ2-7	.	CASSLRTGTYEQYF	TGTGCCAGCAGCCTAAGGACGGGGACCTACGAGCAGTACTTC
.	TRBV7-3	TRBJ2-1	.	CASSESSLGTEWFF	TGTGCCAGCAGCGAAAGCAGCCTCGGGACCGAGTGGTTCTTC
.	TRBV6-5	TRBJ2-1	.	CASSLKSGNNEQFF	TGTGCCAGCAGTTTAAAGTCCGGAAACAATGAGCAGTTCTTC
TRBD2	TRBV10-3	TRBJ2-1	.	CAIRPTSGAFNEQFF	TGTGCCATCAGACCTACTAGCGGGGCCTTCAATGAGCAGTTCTTC
TRBD1	TRBV5-1	TRBJ2-2	.	CASRQTGGSAGELFF	TGCGCCAGCCGCCAGACAGGGGGTAGTGCCGGGGAGCTGTTTTTT
TRBD2	TRBV11-1	TRBJ2-1	.	CASSLVGARGANEQFF	TGTGCCAGCAGCTTAGTGGGAGCGCGGGGGGCCAATGAGCAGTTCTTC
TRBD1	TRBV5-8	TRBJ2-5	.	CASSYHRGETQYF	TGTGCCAGCAGCTACCACAGGGGAGAGACCCAGTACTTC
TRBD1	TRBV6-5	TRBJ2-1	.	CASSYGTGDSEQFF	TGTGCCAGCAGTTACGGGACAGGGGATAGTGAGCAGTTCTTC